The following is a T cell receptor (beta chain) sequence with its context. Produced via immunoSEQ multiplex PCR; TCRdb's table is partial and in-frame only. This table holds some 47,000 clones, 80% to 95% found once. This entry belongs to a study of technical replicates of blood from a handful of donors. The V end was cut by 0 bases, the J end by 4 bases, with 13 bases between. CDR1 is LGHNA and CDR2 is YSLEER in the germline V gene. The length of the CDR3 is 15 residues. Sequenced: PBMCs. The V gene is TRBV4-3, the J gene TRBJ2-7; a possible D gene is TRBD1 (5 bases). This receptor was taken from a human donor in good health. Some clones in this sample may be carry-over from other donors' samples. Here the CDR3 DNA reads TGCGCCAGCAGCCAAGATACCCAGGGCCCGTACGAGCAGTACTTC. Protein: CASSQDTQGPYEQYF.